The 21 T cell receptor beta chains presented below share a single source sample, sequenced in a study of blood T cell repertoires in COVID-19. The repertoire was sequenced with immunoSEQ multiplex PCR; TCRdb's copy has only in-frame clones and lacks some. Among about 30,000 clones listed, over 70% were seen once. The sequencing input was peripheral blood. The source of these receptors is a man aged 65 to 85 with COVID-19, enrolled during active disease.

J is TRBJ2-1 and V is TRBV9, with 7 nucleotides matching TRBD2. V was pared by 1 base and J by 4 bases, with 8 bases of the junction left unmatched. The V gene's germline CDR1 is SGDLS and CDR2 YYNGEE. This CDR3 contains 16 residues. This CDR3 is CASSVSSGAGYNEQFF. In nucleotides, the CDR3 is TGTGCCAGCAGCGTAAGCAGCGGGGCGGGATACAATGAGCAGTTCTTC.

The chain is built from TRBV4-3 and TRBJ2-1; maybe TRBD2 (5 bases). Between the trimmed V and J ends, which lost 0 bases and 3 bases, there was a span of 15 bases. The CDR3 runs 17 residues. CDR1 is LGHNA and CDR2 is YSLEER in the germline V gene. CDR3 sequence: CASSQEYGSAIYNEQFF. DNA for the CDR3: TGCGCCAGCAGCCAAGAGTATGGTAGCGCCATCTACAATGAGCAGTTCTTC.

This clone was seen just once. The V gene is TRBV15, the J gene TRBJ1-3; 10 bases map to TRBD1. This CDR3 comprises 16 residues. CDR1 is LNHNV, CDR2 YYDKDF, per germline (reference sequence). With V trimmed by 4 bases and J by 4 bases, 7 bases remained unmatched. The CDR3 is CATSKLWTGGGNTIYF. DNA for the CDR3: TGTGCCACCAGCAAACTCTGGACAGGGGGAGGAAACACCATATATTTT.

The chain uses TRBV10-3 and TRBJ2-7, with unresolved D. Germline V gives CDR1 ENHRY, CDR2 SYGVKD. Trimming left V 10 bases short and J 1 base short, with 17 bases between. The CDR3 is 14 residues long. The CDR3 region is CATVQTSPSYEQYF. CDR3 coding DNA: TGTGCCACGGTACAGACCTCCCCTTCCTACGAGCAGTACTTC.

J is TRBJ2-1 and V is TRBV3-1 (or the pseudogene TRBV3-2), with TRBD2 matching 9 bases. Germline CDR1 and CDR2: LGHDT and YNNKEL (reference sequence). CDR3 length equals 17 residues. Trimming took 3 bases from V and 2 from J; bases not matched to a gene: 8. CDR3 DNA: TGTGCCAGCAGCCATGGGGTCTTAGCGGGGGCCTACAATGAGCAGTTCTTC. Its translation: CASSHGVLAGAYNEQFF.

This clone came up once. The genes are TRBV7-2 and TRBJ2-3; a weak D match, TRBD2 (6 bases). Trimming took 1 base from V and 2 from J, leaving 13 bases between them. Germline CDR1 and CDR2: SGHTA and FQGNSA. CDR3 length equals 16 residues. The CDR3 region is CASSLGLGGYTDTQYF. CDR3 in DNA: TGTGCCAGCAGCTTAGGTTTGGGGGGTTACACAGATACGCAGTATTTT.

The CDR3 here is CASSLEGGQGGSPLHF. The CDR3 nucleotides are TGCGCCAGCAGCTTGGAGGGGGGACAGGGAGGCTCACCCCTCCACTTT. V and J are TRBV5-1 and TRBJ1-6, with 9 bases aligning to TRBD1. Germline lookup yields CDR1 SGHRS and CDR2 YFSETQ. CDR3 length: 16 residues. With V trimmed by 0 bases and J by 10 bases, 8 bases remained unmatched. The variable domain in full, completed from reference TRBV5-1 and TRBJ1-6, reads KAGVTQTPRYLIKTRGQQVTLSCSPISGHRSVSWYQQTPGQGLQFLFEYFSETQRNKGNFPGRFSGRQFSNSRSEMNVSTLELGDSALYLCASSLEGGQGGSPLHFGNGTRLTVT.

This clone was counted between two and nine times. The chain recombines TRBV7-2 with TRBJ2-1, with D hard to call. V lost 1 base and J lost 6, with 7 bases in between. Germline loops: CDR1 SGHTA, CDR2 FQGNSA. This CDR3 contains 13 residues. The CDR3 loop reads CASSLVAGNEQFF. The CDR3 DNA reads as TGTGCCAGCAGCTTAGTGGCTGGCAATGAGCAGTTCTTC.

This clone was seen more than once but under ten times. The chain recombines TRBV13 with TRBJ1-5; 7 bases align to TRBD1. CDR1 PRHDT and CDR2 FYEKMQ come from the germline V gene (reference sequence). V shed 1 base and J 6 bases; nucleotides not matched to a gene: 6. This CDR3 is 15 amino acids long. Here the CDR3 DNA reads TGTGCCAGCAGCTTAGCCCCACAGGGGATTCAGCCCCAGCATTTT. Translating it yields CASSLAPQGIQPQHF.

This clone was detected once. The chain recombines TRBV4-1 with TRBJ2-5; 8 bases match TRBD2. This CDR3 is 16 amino acids long. Germline V gene sequence: CDR1 MGHRA, CDR2 YSYEKL. With 0 bases clipped from V and 3 bases from J, the junction kept 6 bases outside the gene matches. The CDR3: CASSQDGLASEETQYF. CDR3 in DNA: TGCGCCAGCAGCCAAGACGGACTAGCCTCGGAAGAGACCCAGTACTTC.

The chain combines TRBV9 with TRBJ1-5; TRBD1 matches at 10 bases. The germline gives CDR1 SGDLS, CDR2 YYNGEE. V was pared by 3 bases and J by 9 bases, with 9 bases of the junction left unmatched. This CDR3 region has 15 residues. The CDR3 coding sequence is TGTGCCAGCAGCGCGGGACAGGGGACCTTTCCGCCCCAGCATTTT. Amino acid sequence: CASSAGQGTFPPQHF.

This chain links TRBV3-1 (or the pseudogene TRBV3-2) with TRBJ2-2; 13 nucleotides line up with TRBD2. V shed 2 bases and J 4 bases; nucleotides not matched to a gene: 7. The CDR3 extends over 18 amino acids. Germline-derived CDR1 and CDR2 are LGHDT and YNNKEL (reference sequence). The CDR3 bases are TGTGCCAGCAGCCAATCCGGACTAGCGGGAGTACCCACCGGGGAGCTGTTTTTT. This sequence encodes CASSQSGLAGVPTGELFF.

The V and J genes are TRBV11-2 and TRBJ1-2, with no clear D. The V end was cut by 4 bases, the J end by 1 base, with 7 bases between. The CDR3 spans 13 residues. Germline CDR1 is SGHAT and CDR2 is FQNNGV. CDR3 in DNA: TGTGCCAGCAGCTCCCAGTATAACTATGGCTACACCTTC. Encoded protein: CASSSQYNYGYTF.

V and J are TRBV24-1 and TRBJ1-1; 7 nucleotides align to TRBD1. CDR1 and CDR2 (germline): KGHDR, SFDVKD. This CDR3 is 14 amino acids long. Trimming at V came to 5 bases and at J to 1 base, leaving 3 bases not matched to a gene. Written as DNA, the CDR3 is TGTGCCACCAGTGGGGGGACAGCGAACACTGAAGCTTTCTTT. It codes for CATSGGTANTEAFF.

This clone was found a few times. Here the CDR3 DNA reads TGTGCCAGCAGTTTCCAGGGAGGCTATGGCTACACCTTC. Translated, it gives CASSFQGGYGYTF. The genes are TRBV27 and TRBJ1-2, with D perhaps TRBD1 (5 bases). CDR3 length: 13 residues. The V gene's germline CDR1 is MNHEY and CDR2 SMNVEV (reference sequence). V lost 3 bases, J lost 4 bases, and 9 bases lay in between.

This sequence joins TRBV19 and TRBJ1-2; no definite D call. Germline V gene data show CDR1 as LNHDA and CDR2 as SQIVND (reference sequence). Trimming stripped 7 bases from V and 7 bases from J, with 16 bases between. The CDR3 length is 13 residues. CDR3 bases: TGTGCCAGTACCGACTTCGGCATAAGTGGCTACACCTTC. It codes for CASTDFGISGYTF.

The chain is built from TRBV5-4 and TRBJ2-6, with D perhaps TRBD2 (6 bases). The CDR3 has 17 amino acids. V was shortened by 0 bases and J by 0 bases, with 10 bases between the two germline ends. The V gene's germline CDR1 is SGHNT and CDR2 YYREEE (reference sequence). The CDR3 DNA follows: TGTGCCAGCAGCTTGGGGGGGGAGGTCTCTGGGGCCAACGTCCTGACTTTC. This sequence encodes CASSLGGEVSGANVLTF. The full variable domain, completed using reference TRBV5-4 and TRBJ2-6, is ETGVTQSPTHLIKTRGQQVTLRCSSQSGHNTVSWYQQALGQGPQFIFQYYREEENGRGNFPPRFSGLQFPNYSSELNVNALELDDSALYLCASSLGGEVSGANVLTFGAGSRLTVL.

The chain has TRBV20-1 and TRBJ2-5; unclear D gene. The length of the CDR3 is 10 residues. Trimming cost V 5 bases and J 6 bases, with 7 bases left between them. CDR1 and CDR2 from the germline V gene are DFQATT and SNEGSKA (reference sequence). CDR3 nucleotide sequence: TGCAGTGCTGTCGTAAAGACCCAGTACTTC. Translation: CSAVVKTQYF.

This chain links TRBV9 with TRBJ2-7, with 8 nucleotides matching TRBD2. The V and J ends lost 0 bases and 0 bases, in that order; junction bases with no gene match: 5. This CDR3 has 16 residues. Germline V CDR1 and CDR2: SGDLS, YYNGEE. The CDR3 is CASSVGGGGSSYEQYF. CDR3 nucleotide sequence: TGTGCCAGCAGCGTAGGTGGCGGGGGGAGCTCCTACGAGCAGTACTTC.

The J gene is TRBJ1-2, the V gene TRBV6-5; TRBD1 matches at 8 bases. The CDR3 length is 14 residues. Trimming removed 1 base from V and 4 bases from J; junction bases left unmatched: 2. Germline CDR1 is MNHEY and CDR2 is SVGAGI. CDR3 bases: TGTGCCAGCAGTTACTTACAGGGGGTCTATGGCTACACCTTC. Its translation is CASSYLQGVYGYTF.

The chain combines TRBV29-1 with TRBJ2-2, with 7 nucleotides matching TRBD1. The CDR3 has 14 amino acids. The J segment lost 5 bases and the V segment lost 7 bases, leaving 10 bases of the junction unmatched. The germline V gene encodes CDR1 SQVTM and CDR2 ANQGSEA. The CDR3 loop is CSALDRELTGELFF. The DNA for the CDR3 is TGCAGCGCCCTCGACAGGGAGCTAACCGGGGAGCTGTTTTTT.